The 15 T cell receptor beta chains given below trace back to one sample, sequenced in a study of spatial heterogeneity in lung cancer. The time point denotes: blood at routine non-recurrence follow-up after resection. Unsorted whole RNA samples from tumor, nontumor lung or frozen PBMC were sequenced. TCRdb used MiXCR to reprocess the 5' RACE reads, holding one entry per CDR3 protein. The repertoire holds around 27,000 distinct CDR3 sequences, with 5% to 6% as singletons. The sample was PBMCs, taken at follow-up. The receptors come from a male donor with early-stage non-small cell lung cancer.

Ten or more counts support this clonotype. The J gene is TRBJ2-3, the V gene TRBV7-8; 11 positions agree with TRBD2. The ends lost 8 bases at V and 6 bases at J; junction bases unmatched: 13. Per the germline V gene, CDR1 is SGHVS and CDR2 is FQNEAQ. This CDR3 comprises 16 residues. CDR3 sequence reads: CASGSFQLAGVDTQYF. The CDR3 region has the DNA TGTGCCAGCGGCAGCTTTCAACTAGCGGGAGTGGATACGCAGTATTTT.

This chain joins TRBV2 and TRBJ2-1, with 8 bases aligning to TRBD2. This CDR3 is built from 14 residues. The junction had 6 bases not matched to a gene; V was cut back by 8 bases and J by 3 bases. The germline V gene encodes CDR1 SNHLY and CDR2 FYNNEI. CDR3 coding DNA: TGTGCCAGCCGTCGGGAGGGGGTCTACAATGAGCAGTTCTTC. Protein sequence: CASRREGVYNEQFF. The full variable domain, with the rest looked up from reference TRBV2 and TRBJ2-1, is EPEVTQTPSHQVTQMGQEVILRCVPISNHLYFYWYRQILGQKVEFLVSFYNNEISEKSEIFDDQFSVERPDGSNFTLKIRSTKLEDSAMYFCASRREGVYNEQFFGPGTRLTVL.

This clonotype was detected many times. The rearrangement joins TRBV7-9 to TRBJ2-1; unclear D gene. The CDR3 runs 12 residues. Per the germline V gene, CDR1 is SEHNR and CDR2 is FQNEAQ (reference sequence). V lost 2 bases, J lost 8 bases, and 7 bases lay in between. CDR3 protein: CASSLSGHEQFF. CDR3 bases: TGTGCCAGCAGCTTAAGTGGGCATGAGCAGTTCTTC.

This clonotype was seen at least ten times. V is TRBV12-3 or TRBV12-4 and J is TRBJ2-3; 9 nucleotides line up with TRBD1. V was pared by 5 bases and J by 3 bases, with 9 bases of the junction left unmatched. This CDR3 contains 16 residues. The CDR3 loop is CASSRGTGWGTDTQYF. CDR3 nucleotides: TGTGCCAGCAGTCGAGGGACAGGGTGGGGAACAGATACGCAGTATTTT.

The J gene is TRBJ2-3, the V gene TRBV4-1; D is uncertain. Germline V lookup: CDR1 MGHRA, CDR2 YSYEKL. The V end lost 4 bases, the J end lost 0 bases, and 8 bases lay between the germline ends. The CDR3 loop spans 14 amino acids. For the CDR3, the DNA is TGCGCCAGCAGCCCTCGTCCTAGCACAGATACGCAGTATTTT. Residues: CASSPRPSTDTQYF.

This clonotype turned up a few times. This chain links TRBV6-2 or TRBV6-3 with TRBJ2-7; the D gene is possibly TRBD1 (6 bases). V was pared by 10 bases and J by 1 base, with 17 bases between. Looked up from germline, CDR1 is MNHEY and CDR2 is SVGEGT. This CDR3 is 14 amino acids long. The CDR3: CAIRPTGRSYEQYF. The CDR3 region has the DNA TGTGCCATCCGGCCGACAGGCCGGTCCTACGAGCAGTACTTC.

The chain combines TRBV4-1 with TRBJ2-7, with 8 positions matching TRBD2. CDR3 length: 16 amino acids. Germline V gene lookup returns CDR1 MGHRA and CDR2 YSYEKL. V dropped 0 bases and J dropped 5; count of bases not matched to a gene: 9. CDR3 residues: CASSQDSFAGGNEQYF. CDR3 sequence (DNA): TGCGCCAGCAGCCAAGATAGTTTTGCGGGGGGAAACGAGCAGTACTTC.

This clonotype was seen repeatedly, ten times or more. The chain is built from TRBV28 and TRBJ1-6; 7 bases align to TRBD1. CDR1 MDHEN and CDR2 SYDVKM come from the germline V gene. J gave up 4 bases and V 10 bases, and 7 bases lay outside the gene matches. CDR3 size: 14 residues. The CDR3 region is CAIGGTAYNSPLHF. DNA of the CDR3: TGTGCCATCGGGGGGACAGCGTATAATTCACCCCTCCACTTT. The whole variable domain, filled in from reference TRBV28 and TRBJ1-6, reads DVKVTQSSRYLVKRTGEKVFLECVQDMDHENMFWYRQDPGLGLRLIYFSYDVKMKEKGDIPEGYSVSREKKERFSLILESASTNQTSMYLCAIGGTAYNSPLHFGNGTRLTVT.

This clonotype was detected many times. V usage is TRBV9 and J usage is TRBJ1-1; unclear D gene. The ends were cut back, 2 bases at V and 0 bases at J, with 5 bases in the middle. CDR3 length equals 13 residues. Germline V gene data show CDR1 as SGDLS and CDR2 as YYNGEE. This chain's CDR3 is CASSVQVNTEAFF. The CDR3 bases are TGTGCCAGCAGCGTCCAAGTGAACACTGAAGCTTTCTTT.

This chain links TRBV27 with TRBJ2-3, with TRBD1 as a possible D gene (6 bases). The ends were cut back, 3 bases at V and 1 base at J, with 8 bases in the middle. The CDR3 consists of 14 residues. Germline V gene sequence: CDR1 MNHEY, CDR2 SMNVEV (reference sequence). CDR3 sequence (DNA): TGTGCCAGCAGTTTGAACAGGGGCACAGATACGCAGTATTTT. It specifies CASSLNRGTDTQYF.

This clonotype was seen a few times. J is TRBJ2-4 and V is TRBV19; tentative D call: TRBD1 (5 bases). Germline CDR1 and CDR2: LNHDA and SQIVND (reference sequence). V was pared by 4 bases and J by 3 bases, with 7 bases between. The length of the CDR3 is 13 residues. The CDR3 region is CASSTGNKNIQYF. Written as DNA, the CDR3 is TGTGCCAGTAGTACAGGGAACAAAAACATTCAGTACTTC. Full variable domain (missing parts from reference TRBV19 and TRBJ2-4): DGGITQSPKYLFRKEGQNVTLSCEQNLNHDAMYWYRQDPGQGLRLIYYSQIVNDFQKGDIAEGYSVSREKKESFPLTVTSAQKNPTAFYLCASSTGNKNIQYFGAGTRLSVL.

This clonotype was seen ten or more times. The chain uses TRBV27 and TRBJ2-7; possible D gene TRBD1, 5 bases. The V end lost 5 bases, the J end lost 1 base, and 12 bases lay between the germline ends. Germline CDR1 MNHEY, CDR2 SMNVEV (reference sequence). The CDR3 contains 14 residues. In DNA, the CDR3 is TGTGCCAGCAGTATTCACAGGTTATCCTACGAGCAGTACTTC. It translates to CASSIHRLSYEQYF.

In its sample, this clonotype was seen a few times. V is TRBV10-3 and J is TRBJ2-2, with 13 nucleotides matching TRBD2. Germline assignment: CDR1 ENHRY and CDR2 SYGVKD. V lost 6 bases, J lost 6 bases, and 7 bases stayed unmatched. The CDR3 is 16 amino acids. CDR3 protein: CAISGAGLAGAGELFF. As DNA, the CDR3 is TGTGCCATCAGCGGAGCCGGACTAGCGGGAGCCGGGGAGCTGTTTTTT.

This clonotype was picked up many times. The V and J genes are TRBV6-6 and TRBJ2-6; D remains ambiguous. The CDR3 covers 16 residues. The germline V gene encodes CDR1 MNHNY and CDR2 SVGAGI (reference sequence). V was cut by 0 bases and J by 0 bases, with 6 bases left in between. The CDR3 loop reads CASSYSVNSGANVLTF. In DNA form, the CDR3 reads TGTGCCAGCAGTTACTCTGTAAACTCTGGGGCCAACGTCCTGACTTTC.

To note about this clonotype: The junction departs from the called germline gene at one end, perhaps through a read error. This chain links TRBV24-1 with TRBJ2-7; 7 bases align to TRBD1. Germline loops: CDR1 KGHDR, CDR2 SFDVKD. This CDR3 contains 13 residues. The DNA of the CDR3 is TGTGTCACGTCCGGGACAGAAACCTACGAGCAGTATTTC. Protein product: CVTSGTETYEQYF.